This paragraph reports one T cell receptor beta chain. These data are taken from a study of identical twins. Using its own MiXCR run on the 5' RACE reads, TCRdb lists one record per CDR3 protein. The table includes some 440,000 distinct CDR3 sequences, 20% to 30% detected once. The V gene's germline CDR1 is LGHNA and CDR2 YSLEER. V was pared by 1 base and J by 0 bases, with 10 bases between. The CDR3 runs 17 residues. These same data were also listed under a study on T cells expressing NK-cell markers.

Input material: CD4+ T cells sorted from blood. The chain is built from TRBV4-3 and TRBJ2-6; D uncertain. This clonotype was obtained from a woman between 18 and 29 years old in good health. As DNA, the CDR3 is TGCGCCAGCAGCCAAGGGAGATTCCTCTCTGGGGCCAACGTCCTGACTTTC. Residues: CASSQGRFLSGANVLTF.